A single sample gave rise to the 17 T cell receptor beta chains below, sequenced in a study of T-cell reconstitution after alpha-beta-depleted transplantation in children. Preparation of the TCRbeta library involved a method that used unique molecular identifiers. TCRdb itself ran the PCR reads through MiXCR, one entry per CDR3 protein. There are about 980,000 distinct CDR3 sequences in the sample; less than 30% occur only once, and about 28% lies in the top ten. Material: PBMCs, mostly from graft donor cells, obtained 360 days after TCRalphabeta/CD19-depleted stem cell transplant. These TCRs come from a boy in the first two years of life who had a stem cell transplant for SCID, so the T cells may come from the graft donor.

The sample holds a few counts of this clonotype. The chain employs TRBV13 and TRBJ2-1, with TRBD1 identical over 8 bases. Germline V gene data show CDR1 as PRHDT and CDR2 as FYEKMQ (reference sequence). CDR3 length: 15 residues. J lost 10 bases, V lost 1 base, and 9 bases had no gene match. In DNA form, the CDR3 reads TGTGCCAGCAGCTTAGAAGTGACAGGGGTCGAGGAGCAGTTCTTC. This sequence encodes CASSLEVTGVEEQFF.

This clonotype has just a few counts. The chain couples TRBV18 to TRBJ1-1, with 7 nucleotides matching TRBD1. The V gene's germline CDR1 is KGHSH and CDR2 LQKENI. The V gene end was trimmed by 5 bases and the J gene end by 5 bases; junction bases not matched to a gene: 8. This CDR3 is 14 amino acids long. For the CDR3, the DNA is TGTGCCAGCTCATCCCCGACAGGGTGGACTGAAGCTTTCTTT. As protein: CASSSPTGWTEAFF.

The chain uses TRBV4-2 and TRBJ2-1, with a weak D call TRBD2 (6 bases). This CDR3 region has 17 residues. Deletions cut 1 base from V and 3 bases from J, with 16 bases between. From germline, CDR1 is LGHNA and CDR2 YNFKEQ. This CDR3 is CASSQVNGGISYNEQFF. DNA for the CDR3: TGTGCCAGCAGCCAAGTAAATGGCGGGATAAGCTACAATGAGCAGTTCTTC.

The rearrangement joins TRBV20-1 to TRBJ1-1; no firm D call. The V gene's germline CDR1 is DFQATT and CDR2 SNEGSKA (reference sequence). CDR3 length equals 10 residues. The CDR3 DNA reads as TGCAACTTGGGGATCCCTGAAGCTTTCTTT. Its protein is CNLGIPEAFF.

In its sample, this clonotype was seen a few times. Here the CDR3 reads CASSSWTIQETQYF. As DNA, the CDR3 is TGCGCCAGCAGCTCATGGACCATCCAAGAGACCCAGTACTTC. The rearrangement uses TRBV5-1 and TRBJ2-5; D is undetermined. CDR3 length: 14 amino acids. Per germline, CDR1 SGHRS and CDR2 YFSETQ. The germline V and J ends were trimmed by 3 bases and 1 base, with 10 bases remaining between them.

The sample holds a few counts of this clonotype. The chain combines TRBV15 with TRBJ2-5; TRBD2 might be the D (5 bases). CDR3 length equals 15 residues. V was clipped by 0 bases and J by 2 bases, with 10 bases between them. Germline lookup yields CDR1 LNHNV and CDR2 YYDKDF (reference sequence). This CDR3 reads CATSRDRTFQETQYF. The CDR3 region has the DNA TGTGCCACCAGCAGAGATCGGACTTTTCAAGAGACCCAGTACTTC. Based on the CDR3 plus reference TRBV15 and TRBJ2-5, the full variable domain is DAMVIQNPRYQVTQFGKPVTLSCSQTLNHNVMYWYQQKSSQAPKLLFHYYDKDFNNEADTPDNFQSRRPNTSFCFLDIRSPGLGDTAMYLCATSRDRTFQETQYFGPGTRLLVL.

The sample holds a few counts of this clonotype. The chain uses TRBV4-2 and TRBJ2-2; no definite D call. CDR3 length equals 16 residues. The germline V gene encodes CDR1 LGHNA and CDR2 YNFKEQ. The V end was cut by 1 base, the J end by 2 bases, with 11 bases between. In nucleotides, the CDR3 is TGTGCCAGCAGCCAAGCCCACCCCATTAACACCGGGGAGCTGTTTTTT. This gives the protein CASSQAHPINTGELFF.

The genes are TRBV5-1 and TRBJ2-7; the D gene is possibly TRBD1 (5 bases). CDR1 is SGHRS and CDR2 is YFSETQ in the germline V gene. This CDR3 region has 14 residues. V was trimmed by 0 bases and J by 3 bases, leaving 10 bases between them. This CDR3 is CASSLGQPGYEQYF. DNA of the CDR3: TGCGCCAGCAGCTTGGGACAGCCTGGCTACGAGCAGTACTTC.

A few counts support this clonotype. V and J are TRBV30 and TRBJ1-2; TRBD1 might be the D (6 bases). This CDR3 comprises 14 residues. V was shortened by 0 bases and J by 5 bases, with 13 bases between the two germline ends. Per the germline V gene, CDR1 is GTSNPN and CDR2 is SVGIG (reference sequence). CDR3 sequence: CAWSVRQDVYGYTF. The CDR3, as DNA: TGTGCCTGGAGTGTACGACAGGATGTATATGGCTACACCTTC.

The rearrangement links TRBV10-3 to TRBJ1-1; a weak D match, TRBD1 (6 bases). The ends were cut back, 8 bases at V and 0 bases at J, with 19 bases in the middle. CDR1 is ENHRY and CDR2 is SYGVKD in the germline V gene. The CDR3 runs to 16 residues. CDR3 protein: CAIGGGLGQLNTEAFF. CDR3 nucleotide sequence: TGTGCCATCGGGGGAGGTCTTGGACAGTTGAACACTGAAGCTTTCTTT.

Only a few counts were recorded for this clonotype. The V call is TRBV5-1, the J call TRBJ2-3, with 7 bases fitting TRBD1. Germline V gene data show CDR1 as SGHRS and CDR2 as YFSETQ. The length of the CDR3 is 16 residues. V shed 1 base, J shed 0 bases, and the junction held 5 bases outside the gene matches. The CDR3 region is CASSLRDSKSTDTQYF. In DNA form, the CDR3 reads TGCGCCAGCAGCTTGCGGGACAGTAAAAGCACAGATACGCAGTATTTT.

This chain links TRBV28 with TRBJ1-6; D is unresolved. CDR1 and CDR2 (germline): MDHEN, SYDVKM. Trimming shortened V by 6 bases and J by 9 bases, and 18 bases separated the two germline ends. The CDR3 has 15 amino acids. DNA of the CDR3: TGTGCCAGCAGAACCGGACGCCGGCATGGTTCACCCCTCCACTTT. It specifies CASRTGRRHGSPLHF. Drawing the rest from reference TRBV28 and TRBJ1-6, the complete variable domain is DVKVTQSSRYLVKRTGEKVFLECVQDMDHENMFWYRQDPGLGLRLIYFSYDVKMKEKGDIPEGYSVSREKKERFSLILESASTNQTSMYLCASRTGRRHGSPLHFGNGTRLTVT.

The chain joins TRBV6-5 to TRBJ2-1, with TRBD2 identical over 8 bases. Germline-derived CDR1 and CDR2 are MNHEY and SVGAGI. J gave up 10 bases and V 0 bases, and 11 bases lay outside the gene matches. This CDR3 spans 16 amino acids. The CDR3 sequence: CASSYSGGGPAAEQFF. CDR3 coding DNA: TGTGCCAGCAGTTACTCGGGCGGGGGGCCCGCCGCGGAGCAGTTCTTC.

This CDR3 reads CASNPLRRFYEQYF. DNA of the CDR3: TGTGCCAGCAACCCCCTAAGGAGATTCTACGAGCAGTACTTC. The rearrangement uses TRBV28 and TRBJ2-7; unclear D gene. The CDR3 spans 14 residues. V was cut by 7 bases and J by 3 bases, with 16 bases left in between. Germline-derived CDR1 and CDR2 are MDHEN and SYDVKM.

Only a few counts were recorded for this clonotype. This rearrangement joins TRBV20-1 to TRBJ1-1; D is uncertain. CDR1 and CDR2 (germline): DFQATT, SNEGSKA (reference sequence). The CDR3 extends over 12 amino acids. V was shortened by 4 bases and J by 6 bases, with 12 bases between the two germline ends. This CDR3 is CSATWVRAEAFF. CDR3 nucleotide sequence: TGCAGTGCTACTTGGGTGCGGGCTGAAGCTTTCTTT.

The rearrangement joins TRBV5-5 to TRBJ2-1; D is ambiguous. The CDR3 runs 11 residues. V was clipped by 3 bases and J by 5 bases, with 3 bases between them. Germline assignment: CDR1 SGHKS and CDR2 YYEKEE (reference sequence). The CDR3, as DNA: TGTGCCAGCAGCTACGACAATGAGCAGTTCTTC. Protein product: CASSYDNEQFF.

This CDR3 is CASSFSLGGPSYEQYF. CDR3 nucleotides: TGTGCCAGCAGTTTCTCTCTGGGGGGACCATCCTACGAGCAGTACTTC. This chain joins TRBV12-3 or TRBV12-4 and TRBJ2-7, with a weak D call TRBD2 (6 bases). This CDR3 spans 16 amino acids. The V gene lost 3 bases and the J gene lost 1 base, with 16 bases spanning the gap.